Following are 10 T cell receptor beta chains from one sample sequenced in a study of cytomegalovirus exposure and HLA in healthy donors. PCR employed 60 Vbeta and 13 Jbeta primers. Only in-frame clones appear in the TCRdb table, and some are missing; sequencing was by immunoSEQ multiplex PCR. The sample carries more than 95,000 clones, around 75% recorded once. Specimen: PBMCs. These receptors all come from a woman aged 45-60 years in good health and CMV-seropositive.

This sequence joins TRBV5-4 and TRBJ1-2, with D perhaps TRBD1 (5 bases). V lost 4 bases and J 2 bases, leaving 12 bases between the germline ends. The CDR3 has 14 amino acids. The V gene's germline CDR1 is SGHNT and CDR2 YYREEE (reference sequence). DNA of the CDR3: TGTGCCAGCAGCCGCCCTGGGGGGAACTATGGCTACACCTTC. This encodes CASSRPGGNYGYTF. The full variable domain, its missing parts supplied by reference TRBV5-4 and TRBJ1-2, is ETGVTQSPTHLIKTRGQQVTLRCSSQSGHNTVSWYQQALGQGPQFIFQYYREEENGRGNFPPRFSGLQFPNYSSELNVNALELDDSALYLCASSRPGGNYGYTFGSGTRLTVV.

The V gene is TRBV7-9, the J gene TRBJ1-3; D call uncertain. V lost 1 base and J 2 bases, leaving 12 bases between the germline ends. Germline lookup yields CDR1 SEHNR and CDR2 FQNEAQ (reference sequence). The CDR3 runs 16 residues. The CDR3 DNA reads TGTGCCAGCAGCTTAGATTTTGGAGAGCCTGGAAACACCATATATTTT. It yields the protein CASSLDFGEPGNTIYF.

The chain couples TRBV6-6 to TRBJ1-1; 7 bases align to TRBD1. Germline CDR1 MNHNY, CDR2 SVGAGI (reference sequence). Trimming took 9 bases from V and 0 from J; bases not matched to a gene: 13. The CDR3 has 16 amino acids. The CDR3 here is CASTEQGLGLNTEAFF. CDR3 nucleotides: TGTGCCAGTACTGAACAGGGGCTGGGCTTGAACACTGAAGCTTTCTTT.

This clone was found once. The chain couples TRBV11-2 to TRBJ2-3, with D possibly TRBD2 on 5 matching bases. This CDR3 region has 16 residues. Trimming took off 3 bases at V and 3 bases at J, with 16 bases between the two ends. The germline gives CDR1 SGHAT, CDR2 FQNNGV. DNA for the CDR3: TGTGCCAGCAGCTTTTTTGGCAGAGAGGGAACAGATACGCAGTATTTT. It encodes CASSFFGREGTDTQYF.

V usage is TRBV5-1 and J usage is TRBJ2-5, with a tentative D call TRBD1 (5 bases). V was trimmed by 4 bases and J by 2 bases, leaving 18 bases between them. This CDR3 has 16 amino acids. CDR1 is SGHRS, CDR2 YFSETQ, per germline. The CDR3 loop reads CASSPNRWGRQETQYF. The CDR3 DNA reads TGCGCCAGCAGCCCGAATCGGTGGGGCAGACAAGAGACCCAGTACTTC.

J is TRBJ1-2 and V is TRBV6-5, with D possibly matching TRBD1 (5 bases). The CDR3 is made up of 14 amino acids. The V and J ends lost 0 bases and 2 bases respectively, with 7 bases between them. Looked up from germline, CDR1 is MNHEY and CDR2 is SVGAGI. CDR3 DNA: TGTGCCAGCAGTTACTCACCAGGGAACTATGGCTACACCTTC. This gives the protein CASSYSPGNYGYTF.

This clone appeared a few times. The CDR3 is CASSLLPGDMNTEAFF. The CDR3 nucleotides are TGTGCCAGCAGCTTGCTGCCAGGGGATATGAACACTGAAGCTTTCTTT. The rearrangement links TRBV5-6 to TRBJ1-1, with a possible D match to TRBD1 (6 bases). Germline values: CDR1 SGHDT, CDR2 YYEEEE. V was shortened by 1 base and J by 0 bases, with 13 bases between the two germline ends. This CDR3 has 16 amino acids.

This clone was detected only once. The chain carries TRBV5-1 and TRBJ1-2, with TRBD1 identical over 7 bases. With V trimmed by 3 bases and J by 0 bases, 2 bases remained unmatched. The germline V gene encodes CDR1 SGHRS and CDR2 YFSETQ. CDR3 length: 14 amino acids. CDR3 loop: CASSWTGSNYGYTF. In DNA form, the CDR3 reads TGCGCCAGCAGCTGGACAGGATCTAACTATGGCTACACCTTC.

V and J are TRBV2 and TRBJ2-1; 7 bases are a match to TRBD1. From germline, CDR1 is SNHLY and CDR2 FYNNEI. Losses at the gene ends were 7 bases for V and 8 bases for J; bases not matched to a gene: 8. This CDR3 is 13 amino acids long. As DNA, the CDR3 is TGTGCCAGCACTGACAGGGTGAGAGATGAGCAGTTCTTC. This gives the protein CASTDRVRDEQFF.

V and J are TRBV30 and TRBJ1-1; no reliable D call. The CDR3 contains 15 residues. The germline CDR1 and CDR2 sequences are GTSNPN and SVGIG (reference sequence). Trimming shortened V by 0 bases and J by 0 bases, and 11 bases separated the two germline ends. This chain's CDR3 is CAWSVPGRMNTEAFF. In nucleotides, the CDR3 is TGTGCCTGGAGTGTACCAGGCAGGATGAACACTGAAGCTTTCTTT.